This entry lists 26 T cell receptor beta chains sequenced from one sample in a study of blood T cells in healthy people across ages. Using a J-beta primer mix together with a sample-barcoded 5' primer, a second PCR was run for roughly 6 to 11 cycles. Each CDR3 protein gets one entry after TCRdb re-called the 5' RACE reads with MiXCR. The repertoire holds approximately 800,000 distinct CDR3 sequences, with approximately 67% as singletons. The sample taken for sequencing was blood. All receptors come from a man aged 25 to 40 in good health.

The J gene is TRBJ1-5, the V gene TRBV20-1, with 8 bases identical to TRBD1. J was trimmed by 4 bases and V by 3 bases; bases with no gene match: 11. In germline, CDR1 is DFQATT, CDR2 SNEGSKA (reference sequence). This CDR3 has 16 amino acids. The CDR3 DNA reads TGCAGTGCTAGCCGGTACCGCCGGGACAGGAATCAGCCCCAGCATTTT. Encoded protein: CSASRYRRDRNQPQHF.

The chain joins TRBV6-2 or TRBV6-3 to TRBJ1-4; the D gene is possibly TRBD1 (5 bases). The CDR3 is 14 amino acids. V dropped 7 bases and J dropped 0 bases, with 9 bases sitting between them. CDR1 MNHEY and CDR2 SVGEGT come from the germline V gene. The CDR3 DNA sequence: TGTGCCAGCACCCTACAGGCAACTAATGAAAAACTGTTTTTT. This encodes CASTLQATNEKLFF.

The rearrangement joins TRBV4-3 to TRBJ2-3, with D perhaps matching TRBD2 (5 bases). The CDR3 runs 18 residues. Per germline, CDR1 LGHNA and CDR2 YSLEER. V shed 4 bases and J shed 0 bases, with 20 bases lying between them. DNA of the CDR3: TGCGCCAGCAGCCCAGGTCTCATGCCATTAGCGAGCACAGATACGCAGTATTTT. This gives the protein CASSPGLMPLASTDTQYF.

This clonotype was detected only a few times. CDR3 region: CASSFFPPGQGVSPLHF. The CDR3 DNA follows: TGTGCCAGCAGTTTTTTCCCCCCGGGACAGGGAGTTTCACCCCTCCACTTT. The chain joins TRBV27 to TRBJ1-6; 9 nucleotides line up with TRBD1. Trimming removed 3 bases from V and 9 bases from J; junction bases left unmatched: 12. Germline assignment: CDR1 MNHEY and CDR2 SMNVEV (reference sequence). There are 17 residues in the CDR3.

The sample holds a few counts of this clonotype. The chain employs TRBV20-1 and TRBJ2-3; the D is unclear. The germline gives CDR1 DFQATT, CDR2 SNEGSKA (reference sequence). The CDR3 is made up of 10 amino acids. V was pared by 4 bases and J by 3 bases, with 2 bases between. The CDR3 coding sequence is TGCAGTGCTAAGACAGATACGCAGTATTTT. It yields the protein CSAKTDTQYF.

This clonotype was detected a few times. The chain links TRBV20-1 to TRBJ1-5; no clear D gene. The V and J ends lost 5 bases and 5 bases respectively, with 13 bases between them. The CDR3 is 13 amino acids. Germline CDR1 reads DFQATT; CDR2 reads SNEGSKA (reference sequence). CDR3 DNA: TGCAGTGCTCGCGGCACTGTCGATCAGCCCCAGCATTTT. The encoded protein is CSARGTVDQPQHF.

CDR3 nucleotide sequence: TGTGCCAGCAGTTTAGCGAGCAGGGGAAGCAATTCACCCCTCCACTTT. This translates into CASSLASRGSNSPLHF. This chain uses TRBV27 with TRBJ1-6; perhaps TRBD1 as D (6 bases). Germline V gene sequence: CDR1 MNHEY, CDR2 SMNVEV (reference sequence). This CDR3 is 16 amino acids long. Trimming removed 2 bases from V and 7 bases from J, with 15 bases in between.

The CDR3 spells CASSYSGNTYNEQFF. In nucleotides, the CDR3 is TGTGCCAGCAGTTACTCTGGAAACACCTACAATGAGCAGTTCTTC. The chain carries TRBV6-5 and TRBJ2-1; no clear D. The CDR3 contains 15 residues. V lost 0 bases and J lost 2, with 8 bases in between. Germline V gene lookup returns CDR1 MNHEY and CDR2 SVGAGI.

The rearrangement joins TRBV6-5 to TRBJ1-2; possible D gene TRBD1, 6 bases. The CDR3 contains 17 residues. V lost 0 bases, J lost 4 bases, and 18 bases lay in between. Germline V gene sequence: CDR1 MNHEY, CDR2 SVGAGI. Written as DNA, the CDR3 is TGTGCCAGCAGTTACTCGGAGGACAGAGGTTTCTCCTATGGCTACACCTTC. Residues: CASSYSEDRGFSYGYTF.

This clonotype has only one observation. The chain carries TRBV3-1 and TRBJ2-1, with TRBD2 identical over 7 bases. The length of the CDR3 is 17 residues. Trimming cost V 4 bases and J 5 bases; bases outside gene matches: 14. The germline V gene encodes CDR1 LGHDT and CDR2 YNNKEL (reference sequence). The CDR3 sequence is CASSRNFLAEHNNEQFF. The CDR3 region has the DNA TGTGCCAGCAGCCGAAATTTTCTAGCGGAACATAACAATGAGCAGTTCTTC.

The V gene is TRBV6-5, the J gene TRBJ1-1; D unresolved. The CDR3 is 13 residues long. Trimming pared 3 bases from V and 5 bases from J, leaving 10 bases between. CDR1 MNHEY and CDR2 SVGAGI come from the germline V gene. The CDR3 region is CASSYVPGTEAFF. The CDR3 region has the DNA TGTGCCAGCAGTTATGTTCCGGGGACTGAAGCTTTCTTT.

A few counts support this clonotype. The chain employs TRBV12-3 or TRBV12-4 and TRBJ2-3; 8 positions agree with TRBD1. The CDR3 consists of 15 residues. Trimming at V came to 5 bases and at J to 2 bases, leaving 6 bases not matched to a gene. The CDR3: CASSPGQGNTDTQYF. CDR3 in DNA: TGTGCCAGCAGTCCAGGACAGGGAAACACAGATACGCAGTATTTT.

This chain connects TRBV7-2 to TRBJ2-3; D remains unclear. V lost 2 bases and J lost 4, with 13 bases in between. The germline V gene has CDR1 SGHTA and CDR2 FQGNSA. CDR3 length equals 15 residues. The CDR3 is CASSLNGPGADTQYF. CDR3 nucleotides: TGTGCCAGCAGCTTAAACGGTCCTGGGGCAGATACGCAGTATTTT.

This chain links TRBV15 with TRBJ1-4; D gene uncertain. Trimming stripped 1 base from V and 0 bases from J, with 9 bases between. The CDR3 is 16 residues long. The germline CDR1 and CDR2 sequences are LNHNV and YYDKDF (reference sequence). The CDR3 spells CATSRARVATNEKLFF. The CDR3 DNA reads TGTGCCACCAGCAGAGCCCGCGTTGCAACTAATGAAAAACTGTTTTTT.

The chain employs TRBV20-1 and TRBJ1-1; possibly TRBD1 for D (6 bases). The CDR3 totals 14 residues. V shed 1 base and J shed 0 bases, with 9 bases lying between them. Looked up from germline, CDR1 is DFQATT and CDR2 is SNEGSKA (reference sequence). In DNA, the CDR3 is TGCAGTGCTAGAGTTGGACAGCTGAACACTGAAGCTTTCTTT. This codes for CSARVGQLNTEAFF.

The chain carries TRBV5-1 and TRBJ2-6, with D hard to call. Deletions cut 2 bases from V and 2 bases from J, with 5 bases between. Germline V gene lookup returns CDR1 SGHRS and CDR2 YFSETQ. This CDR3 region has 14 residues. This CDR3 is CASSFSPGANVLTF. The CDR3 nucleotides read TGCGCCAGCAGCTTTTCCCCTGGGGCCAACGTCCTGACTTTC.

The chain carries TRBV2 and TRBJ1-5; D unresolved. Trimming stripped 8 bases from V and 0 bases from J, with 11 bases between. The germline gives CDR1 SNHLY, CDR2 FYNNEI. This CDR3 has 14 residues. Written as DNA, the CDR3 is TGTGCCAGCGAGAACCCTGTTAGCAATCAGCCCCAGCATTTT. Its protein product is CASENPVSNQPQHF.

This chain connects TRBV12-3 or TRBV12-4 to TRBJ2-1; D is unresolved. The CDR3 runs 14 residues. The germline V and J ends were trimmed by 3 bases and 6 bases, with 12 bases remaining between them. The CDR3 DNA follows: TGTGCCAGCAGTTTTACCGAGTCCGGCAATGAGCAGTTCTTC. Its protein is CASSFTESGNEQFF.

This clonotype has just one count. V gene TRBV29-1 combines with J gene TRBJ2-1; D possibly matches TRBD1 or TRBD2 (5 bases each). The ends were cut back, 5 bases at V and 4 bases at J, with 27 bases in the middle. Germline CDR1 and CDR2: SQVTM and ANQGSEA. The CDR3 is 18 residues long. As DNA, the CDR3 is TGCAGCGTTCAGGGTCGGGACCCCCGGTCTCCTGATTACAATGAGCAGTTCTTC. Protein sequence: CSVQGRDPRSPDYNEQFF.

The J gene is TRBJ2-3, the V gene TRBV7-2; D is unclear. Germline lookup yields CDR1 SGHTA and CDR2 FQGNSA. The CDR3 sequence is 15 residues long. V lost 1 base, J lost 1 base, and 9 bases lay in between. This chain's CDR3 is CASSLESKRTDTQYF. The CDR3 DNA is TGTGCCAGCAGCTTAGAAAGTAAACGCACAGATACGCAGTATTTT. The whole variable domain, remainder taken from reference TRBV7-2 and TRBJ2-3, is GAGVSQSPSNKVTEKGKDVELRCDPISGHTALYWYRQSLGQGLEFLIYFQGNSAPDKSGLPSDRFSAERTGGSVSTLTIQRTQQEDSAVYLCASSLESKRTDTQYFGPGTRLTVL.

The J gene is TRBJ2-1, the V gene TRBV3-1; D call uncertain. Between the trimmed V and J ends, which lost 0 bases and 7 bases, there was a span of 13 bases. The germline gives CDR1 LGHDT, CDR2 YNNKEL (reference sequence). The CDR3 totals 15 residues. CDR3 protein: CASSQELGSRNEQFF. Written as DNA, the CDR3 is TGTGCCAGCAGCCAAGAGCTGGGTTCGCGGAATGAGCAGTTCTTC.

V and J are TRBV5-6 and TRBJ1-6; TRBD1 matches 7 bases. The V and J ends lost 1 base and 0 bases, in that order; junction bases with no gene match: 4. The CDR3 contains 17 residues. CDR1 is SGHDT, CDR2 YYEEEE, per germline. The CDR3 loop reads CASSLRRGSSYNSPLHF. The CDR3 nucleotides are TGTGCCAGCAGCTTGCGCAGGGGGAGCTCCTATAATTCACCCCTCCACTTT.

Only one count was recorded for this clonotype. V and J are TRBV5-1 and TRBJ2-3, with TRBD2 matching over 12 bases. With V trimmed by 2 bases and J by 3 bases, 13 bases remained unmatched. Germline CDR1 is SGHRS and CDR2 is YFSETQ. This CDR3 comprises 19 residues. CDR3 sequence reads: CASSFRLAGGGVSTDTQYF. CDR3 sequence (DNA): TGCGCCAGCAGCTTCAGGCTAGCGGGGGGGGGAGTGTCGACAGATACGCAGTATTTT.

The chain has TRBV10-3 and TRBJ2-5; 7 nucleotides agree with TRBD2. Trimming at V came to 5 bases and at J to 2 bases, leaving 14 bases not matched to a gene. The CDR3 sequence is 17 residues long. Per the germline V gene, CDR1 is ENHRY and CDR2 is SYGVKD. The CDR3 nucleotides read TGTGCCATCAGTCCAGCCGGGGGAGGGGTTGGGCAAGAGACCCAGTACTTC. It yields the protein CAISPAGGGVGQETQYF.

The gene calls are TRBV29-1 and TRBJ2-3; 8 bases align to TRBD2. Trimming removed 6 bases from V and 3 bases from J; junction bases left unmatched: 8. This CDR3 is 14 amino acids long. CDR1 and CDR2 (germline): SQVTM, ANQGSEA. This chain's CDR3 is CSVPYGGRTDTQYF. In DNA form, the CDR3 reads TGCAGCGTCCCCTACGGCGGGAGGACAGATACGCAGTATTTT.

V and J are TRBV6-6 and TRBJ1-2, with D unclear. Germline lookup yields CDR1 MNHNY and CDR2 SVGAGI (reference sequence). The ends were cut back, 2 bases at V and 7 bases at J, with 8 bases in the middle. This CDR3 has 12 amino acids. This CDR3 reads CASSYEEGGYTF. The CDR3 DNA reads as TGTGCCAGCAGTTACGAGGAAGGTGGCTACACCTTC.